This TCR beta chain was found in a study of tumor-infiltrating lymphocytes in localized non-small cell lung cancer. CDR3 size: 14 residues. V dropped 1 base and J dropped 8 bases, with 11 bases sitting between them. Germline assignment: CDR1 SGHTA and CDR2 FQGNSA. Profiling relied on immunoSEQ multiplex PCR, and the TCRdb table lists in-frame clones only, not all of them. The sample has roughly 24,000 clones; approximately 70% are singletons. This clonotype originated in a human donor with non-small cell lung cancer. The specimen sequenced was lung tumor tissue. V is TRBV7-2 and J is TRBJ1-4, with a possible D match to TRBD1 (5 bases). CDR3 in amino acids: CASSLEGKGEKLFF. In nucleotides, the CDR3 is TGTGCCAGCAGCTTAGAAGGGAAGGGGGAAAAACTGTTTTTT.